This T cell receptor (beta chain) appears in the sequencing data of a study of identical twins. CDR1 and CDR2 (germline): SQVTM, ANQGSEA. V dropped 7 bases and J dropped 5; count of bases not matched to a gene: 5. This CDR3 comprises 11 residues. TCRdb used MiXCR to reprocess the 5' RACE reads, holding one entry per CDR3 protein. The profile shows around 480,000 distinct CDR3 sequences, about 14% of them singletons. These sequences were also reported in another study, on yellow fever vaccine responses in identical twins.

The chain combines TRBV29-1 with TRBJ2-7; the match to TRBD1 covers 7 bases. This TCR came from a woman aged 18 to 35 in good health. The source material was CD4+ T cells sorted from blood. DNA of the CDR3: TGCAGCGCCCGACAGGGACACGAGCAGTACTTC. Amino acid sequence: CSARQGHEQYF.